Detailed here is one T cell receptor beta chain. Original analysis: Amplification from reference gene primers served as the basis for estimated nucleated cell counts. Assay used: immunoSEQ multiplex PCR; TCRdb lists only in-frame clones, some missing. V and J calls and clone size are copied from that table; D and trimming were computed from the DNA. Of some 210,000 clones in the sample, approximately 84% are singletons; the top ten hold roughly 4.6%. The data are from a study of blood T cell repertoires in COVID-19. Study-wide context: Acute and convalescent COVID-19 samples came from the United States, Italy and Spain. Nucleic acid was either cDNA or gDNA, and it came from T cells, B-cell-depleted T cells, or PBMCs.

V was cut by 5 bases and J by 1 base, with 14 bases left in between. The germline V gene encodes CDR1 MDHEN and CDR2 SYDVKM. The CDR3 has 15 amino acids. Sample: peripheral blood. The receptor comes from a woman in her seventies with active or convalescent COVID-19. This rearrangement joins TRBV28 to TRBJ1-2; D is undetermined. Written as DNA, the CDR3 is TGTGCCAGCAGTACCCGACACGGACTTAACTATGGCTACACCTTC. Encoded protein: CASSTRHGLNYGYTF.